Listed here are 2 T cell receptor beta chains from one sample, sequenced in a study of blood T cell repertoires in COVID-19. Sequencing was performed with immunoSEQ multiplex PCR; in TCRdb, only in-frame clones are kept and a portion is missing. Among about 72,000 clones, 82% were seen once, and the ten largest hold under 20%. The specimen sequenced was peripheral blood. The receptor set was obtained from a human donor in a cohort sampled during active COVID-19.

The rearrangement uses TRBV29-1 and TRBJ1-2; 7 bases line up with TRBD1. The CDR3 extends over 13 amino acids. The V gene end was trimmed by 5 bases and the J gene end by 6 bases; junction bases not matched to a gene: 9. Looked up from germline, CDR1 is SQVTM and CDR2 is ANQGSEA. Here the CDR3 reads CSVLKGADDGYTF. In nucleotides, the CDR3 is TGCAGCGTTCTTAAGGGGGCGGATGATGGCTACACCTTC.

V gene TRBV4-3 combines with J gene TRBJ1-1, with TRBD1 matching over 7 bases. The CDR3 has 17 residues. Germline V gene lookup returns CDR1 LGHNA and CDR2 YSLEER. V trimming: 2 bases; J trimming: 0 bases; junction bases outside the gene matches: 9. Here the CDR3 reads CASSQHRVGGLNTEAFF. CDR3 DNA sequence: TGCGCCAGCAGCCAACACCGGGTAGGGGGCCTGAACACTGAAGCTTTCTTT.